The rows below give T cell receptor beta chains drawn from one sample of a study of T cell responses to AZD1222 COVID-19 vaccine. Clones were sequenced by immunoSEQ multiplex PCR, and TCRdb holds only the in-frame ones, with some missing. This table holds 140,000 to 150,000 clones, 70% to 90% found once. This specimen was peripheral blood, taken on day 0 of AZD1222 vaccination. These TCRs come from an adult in good health. The CDR3 runs from the conserved cysteine through the conserved F or W. The order of the fields is J gene, clone size, D gene, V gene, CDR3 DNA, CDR3 protein. D genes are given only for firm matches. Only some rows state a clone size, as once, few, many or a class for expanded clones.

TRBJ2-5 | . | TRBD2 | TRBV18 | TGTGCCAGCTCACCGCGGACTAGCCAAGAGACCCAGTACTTC | CASSPRTSQETQYF
TRBJ1-2 | . | TRBD1 | TRBV6-5 | TGTGCCAGCACCGGACAGGGGGCGCGAATTGGCGGCTACACCTTC | CASTGQGARIGGYTF
TRBJ1-2 | . | TRBD1 | TRBV7-9 | TGTGCCAGCAACCCGGGACAGCGGGAGTATGGCTACACCTTC | CASNPGQREYGYTF
TRBJ1-2 | . | . | TRBV19 | TGTGCCAGTAGTATAGCGGGAGGAAACTATGGCTACACCTTC | CASSIAGGNYGYTF
TRBJ2-3 | . | . | TRBV21-1 | TGTGCCAGCAGCAATGCCACTCCGCTTCAAAGGAAGGTGACGCAGTATTTT | CASSNATPLQRKVTQYF
TRBJ2-3 | . | . | TRBV7-9 | TGTGCCAGCAGCTCCGGGGGCATTGATACGCAGTATTTT | CASSSGGIDTQYF
TRBJ2-5 | . | TRBD2 | TRBV4-1 | TGCGCCAGCAGCCTGGGGACTAGCGGTGAAGAGACCCAGTACTTC | CASSLGTSGEETQYF
TRBJ2-1 | . | . | TRBV7-2 | TGTGCCAGCGGGGGGGCTTACCACAATGAGCAGTTCTTC | CASGGAYHNEQFF
TRBJ1-2 | . | . | TRBV4-2 | TGTGCCAGCAGCACCTTGACGGGAAACTATGGCTACACCTTC | CASSTLTGNYGYTF
TRBJ2-7 | . | . | TRBV24-1 | TGTGCCACCAGTGATGTATCCCCCGGACAAGCAAACTACGAGCAGTACTTC | CATSDVSPGQANYEQYF
TRBJ1-2 | . | . | TRBV7-9 | TGTGCCAGCAGCTCGCAGACTCTAGGGGGCTACACCTTC | CASSSQTLGGYTF
TRBJ1-1 | . | TRBD1 | TRBV9 | TGTGCCAGCAGCGCTCTACAGGGGGCCGGCACTGAAGCTTTCTTT | CASSALQGAGTEAFF
TRBJ1-1 | once | . | TRBV5-1 | TGCGCCAGCAGCTCCGGAGGGGGGGGCACTGAAGCTTTCTTT | CASSSGGGGTEAFF
TRBJ2-3 | . | TRBD1 | TRBV12-5 | TGTGCTAGTGGTTTGGGAAGGACAGGGTGGATAACGCAGTATTTT | CASGLGRTGWITQYF
TRBJ1-1 | . | TRBD1 | TRBV6-4 | TGTGCCAGCAGTTACAGGGGGTCCACTGAAGCTTTCTTT | CASSYRGSTEAFF
TRBJ2-7 | . | TRBD1 | TRBV11-2 | TGTGCCAGCAGCTTAGGCCGGACAGGGTACGAGCAGTACTTC | CASSLGRTGYEQYF
TRBJ1-4 | . | . | TRBV2 | TGTGCCAGCACCATGACCAGTGAAAAACTGTTTTTT | CASTMTSEKLFF
TRBJ2-3 | . | . | TRBV4-2 | TGTGCCAGCAGCCCTCTTGGCGGGGGCACAGATACGCAGTATTTT | CASSPLGGGTDTQYF
TRBJ1-6 | few | . | TRBV7-2 | TGTGCCAGCAGCTTATTGGGGGGGGATAATTCACCCCTCCACTTT | CASSLLGGDNSPLHF
TRBJ2-2 | . | . | TRBV6-4 | TGTGCCAGCAGTCCGTTTGGGGGTGCGAACACCGGGGAGCTGTTTTTT | CASSPFGGANTGELFF
TRBJ2-7 | . | TRBD2 | TRBV11-2 | TGTGCCAGCAGCTTGGGCGGGAGGGAGCAGTACTTC | CASSLGGREQYF
TRBJ2-4 | once | . | TRBV5-4 | TGTGCCAGCAGCTTGGGAGAAAACATTCAGTACTTC | CASSLGENIQYF
TRBJ1-3 | . | . | TRBV12-3/TRBV12-4 | TGTGCCAGCAGTTTTGGAGGAAACACCATATATTTT | CASSFGGNTIYF
TRBJ1-2 | . | . | TRBV30 | TGTGCCTGGAGTGTAACAGGTGGCTACACCTTC | CAWSVTGGYTF
TRBJ1-3 | . | TRBD1 | TRBV18 | TGTGCCAGCTCACCTATGGGACAGGGGGACACCATATATTTT | CASSPMGQGDTIYF
TRBJ2-7 | . | . | TRBV19 | TGTGCCAGTAGTATATCGGTAGGGAACAACGAGCAGTACTTC | CASSISVGNNEQYF
TRBJ2-3 | . | . | TRBV13 | TGTGCCAGCAGCTTAGGGCGGGCAGATACGCAGTATTTT | CASSLGRADTQYF
TRBJ2-4 | . | TRBD1 | TRBV12-5 | TGTGCTAGTGGCAACCCGACAGGGAACAAAAACATTCAGTACTTC | CASGNPTGNKNIQYF
TRBJ1-2 | few | . | TRBV29-1 | TGCAGCGTCTTAGCTAACTATGGCTACACCTTC | CSVLANYGYTF
TRBJ1-2 | . | . | TRBV14 | TGTGCCAGCAGCCAAGGAGGTAACAGGGAAGCCTTC | CASSQGGNREAF
TRBJ1-1 | . | . | TRBV5-6 | TGTGCCAGCACCGGAGGGAACACTGAAGCTTTCTTT | CASTGGNTEAFF
TRBJ1-6 | . | . | TRBV19 | TGTGCCAGTAGTATAGTCCCCCGACTGGATTCACCCCTCCACTTT | CASSIVPRLDSPLHF
TRBJ1-1 | . | . | TRBV5-1 | TGCGCCAGCAGTGGGCAGTTGAACACTGAAGCTTTCTTT | CASSGQLNTEAFF
TRBJ2-3 | . | . | TRBV10-1 | TGCGCCAGCAGTTTGGGGAAGCGGCGAAACACAGATACGCAGTATTTT | CASSLGKRRNTDTQYF
TRBJ1-4 | . | . | TRBV5-1 | TGCGCCAGCAGCCCAGATACCGCTAATGAAAAACTGTTTTTT | CASSPDTANEKLFF